This TCR beta chain was recovered during a study of T cell responses to AZD1222 COVID-19 vaccine. On this clone: Antigen unknown.

General study points: None of the repertoires were sampled until the peak T cell response had passed. CD4 TCRs associated with vaccination spanned spike, dominating at 160-218 and 743-854. Reportedly, nearly half of unique spike TCRs recognized epitopes outside B.1.351/B.1.1.7 mutations.

The CDR3 has 15 residues. Trimming removed 4 bases at V and 5 bases at J, with 17 bases between. The germline gives CDR1 MGHRA, CDR2 YSYEKL. The data were produced by immunoSEQ multiplex PCR, yet TCRdb's version contains in-frame clones alone and is incomplete. The sample has about 150,000 clones; 90% are singletons. This sequence was found in an adult in good health. This chain uses TRBV4-1 with TRBJ1-1, with D perhaps matching TRBD1 (6 bases). Material: peripheral blood, obtained on day 0 of AZD1222 vaccination. The chain's CDR3 is CASSRATGWGTEAFF. The CDR3 coding sequence is TGCGCCAGCAGCCGAGCGACAGGATGGGGGACTGAAGCTTTCTTT.